Detailed here is one TCR beta chain. CDR1 and CDR2 from the germline V gene are MDHEN and SYDVKM. V was pared by 2 bases and J by 4 bases, with 10 bases of the junction left unmatched. The CDR3 is 17 amino acids. The record originates from a study of blood T cell repertoires in COVID-19. Study-level background: Collection of acute and convalescent COVID-19 samples took place in the United States, Italy and Spain.

Sequencing used immunoSEQ multiplex PCR; TCRdb keeps in-frame clones, though not all of them. Of 150,000 to 200,000 clones detected, 65% to 85% appear once; the ten largest clones hold roughly 9.5%. The sequencing sample was made of peripheral blood. This receptor was identified in a woman of 80 years or more with active or convalescent COVID-19. The J gene is TRBJ2-2, the V gene TRBV28; 7 bases align to TRBD1. The CDR3 region is CASSLNLGGKGTGELFF. DNA for the CDR3: TGTGCCAGCAGTTTAAACTTAGGGGGCAAGGGCACCGGGGAGCTGTTTTTT.